This T cell receptor (beta chain) was retrieved from a study of cytomegalovirus exposure and HLA in healthy donors. Study in general: Clustering assigned 70% to 90% of the 350 to 400 genotyped donors to the Caucasian-associated ancestry cluster. Study conclusions and caveats: Apparent HLA restriction characterized most CMV-associated TCR beta chains in a later analysis. The listing of 150 to 200 TCR beta chains classed them as cytomegalovirus-associated.

With respect to this clone: No antigen is known for it.

The donors (healthy individuals) were bone marrow donors. It was with 60 Vbeta and 13 Jbeta primers that the PCR ran. Using immunoSEQ multiplex PCR, the repertoire was profiled, and TCRdb retains in-frame clones only, with some absent. The sample consists of some 110,000 clones, roughly 74% of them appearing once. The clonotype comes from a woman aged 50 to 65 in good health and CMV-seropositive. Sequenced: PBMCs.

As DNA, the CDR3 is TGTGCCAGCAGCTCAGGACTAGCGGGGGCAGCGGAGCAGTTCTTC. It is translated as CASSSGLAGAAEQFF. This sequence joins TRBV11-3 and TRBJ2-1, with TRBD2 matching over 13 bases. The CDR3 contains 15 residues. With V trimmed by 4 bases and J by 10 bases, 7 bases remained unmatched. CDR1 is SGHNT, CDR2 YENEEA, per germline. Full variable domain (outside the CDR3, taken from reference TRBV11-3 and TRBJ2-1): EAGVVQSPRYKIIEKKQPVAFWCNPISGHNTLYWYLQNLGQGPELLIRYENEEAVDDSQLPKDRFSAERLKGVDSTLKIQPAELGDSAVYLCASSSGLAGAAEQFFGPGTRLTVL.